The present T cell receptor beta chain was sequenced within a study of beta chain features in type 1 diabetes. Sequenced material consisted of expressed TCRB transcripts (all of the isolated RNA was reverse transcribed). Only in-frame clones appear in the TCRdb table, and some are missing; sequencing was by immunoSEQ multiplex PCR. The repertoire holds about 280,000 clones, with roughly 15% as singletons. Points from the study as a whole: In every one of the four CD4+ subsets, TCRB CDR3s were moderately but significantly shorter in Type 1 diabetes patients.

A few counts support this clone. What it binds is unknown. A junction end diverges from the germline sequence, so it may reflect a read error. Germline V lookup: CDR1 SGHNT, CDR2 YYREEE (reference sequence). This CDR3 contains 17 residues. The chain joins TRBV5-4 to TRBJ2-3, with a weak D call TRBD2 (6 bases). The specimen was naive CD4+ T cells from blood. The sequence was collected from a man aged 18 to 29 with type 1 diabetes. CDR3 amino acids: CASSQEFTRGGLDTQYF. CDR3 sequence (DNA): TGCGCCAGCAGCCAAGAGTTCACGCGGGGTGGGTTGGATACGCAGTATTTT.